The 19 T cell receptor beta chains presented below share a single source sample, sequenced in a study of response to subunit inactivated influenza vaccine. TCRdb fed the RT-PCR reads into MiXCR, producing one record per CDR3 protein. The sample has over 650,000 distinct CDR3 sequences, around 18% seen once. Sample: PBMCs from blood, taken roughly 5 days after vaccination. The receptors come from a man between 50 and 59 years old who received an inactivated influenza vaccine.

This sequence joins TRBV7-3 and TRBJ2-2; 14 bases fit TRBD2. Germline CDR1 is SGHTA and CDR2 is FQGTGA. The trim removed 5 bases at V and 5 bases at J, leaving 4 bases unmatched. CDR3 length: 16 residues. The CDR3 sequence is CASSTGTSGRTGELFF. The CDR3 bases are TGTGCCAGCAGCACTGGGACTAGCGGGAGAACCGGGGAGCTGTTTTTT.

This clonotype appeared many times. The CDR3 DNA reads as TGTGCCAGCAGCCAATTTAGGGGCAATCAGCCCCAGCATTTT. Amino acid sequence: CASSQFRGNQPQHF. J is TRBJ1-5 and V is TRBV3-1; D not resolved. Trimming cost V 2 bases and J 2 bases, with 7 bases left between them. There are 14 residues in the CDR3. CDR1 is LGHDT and CDR2 is YNNKEL in the germline V gene (reference sequence).

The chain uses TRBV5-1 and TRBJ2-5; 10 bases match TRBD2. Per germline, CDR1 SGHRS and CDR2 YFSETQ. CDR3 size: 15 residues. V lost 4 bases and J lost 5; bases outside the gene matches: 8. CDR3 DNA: TGCGCCAGCAGCCCCCAGCGGGGGGGCGTTGAGACCCAGTACTTC. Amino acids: CASSPQRGGVETQYF.

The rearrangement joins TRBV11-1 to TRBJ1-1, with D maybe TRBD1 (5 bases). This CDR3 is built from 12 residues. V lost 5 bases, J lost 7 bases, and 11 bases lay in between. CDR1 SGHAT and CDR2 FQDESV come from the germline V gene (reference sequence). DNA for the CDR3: TGTGCCAGCAGCCACAGGCAGGGTGAAGCTTTCTTT. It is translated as CASSHRQGEAFF.

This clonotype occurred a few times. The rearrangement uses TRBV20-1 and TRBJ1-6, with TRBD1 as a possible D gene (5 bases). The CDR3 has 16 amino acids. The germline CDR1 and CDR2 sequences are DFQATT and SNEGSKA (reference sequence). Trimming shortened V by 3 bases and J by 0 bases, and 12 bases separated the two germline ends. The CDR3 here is CSASGDLGSYNSPLHF. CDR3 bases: TGCAGTGCTAGCGGGGACCTGGGCTCCTATAATTCACCCCTCCACTTT.

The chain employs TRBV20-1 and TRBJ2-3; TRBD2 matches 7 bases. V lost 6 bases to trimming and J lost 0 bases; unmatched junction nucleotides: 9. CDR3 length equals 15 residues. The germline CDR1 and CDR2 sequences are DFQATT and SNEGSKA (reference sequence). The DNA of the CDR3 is TGCAGTGCGACTCGCTTGCGGGGGAGCACAGATACGCAGTATTTT. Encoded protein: CSATRLRGSTDTQYF.

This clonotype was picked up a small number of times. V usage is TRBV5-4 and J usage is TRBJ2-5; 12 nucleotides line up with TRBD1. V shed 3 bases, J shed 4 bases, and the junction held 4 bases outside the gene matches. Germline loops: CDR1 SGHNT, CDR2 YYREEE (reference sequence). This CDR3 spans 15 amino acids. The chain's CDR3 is CASSYGTGGRETQYF. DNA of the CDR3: TGTGCCAGCAGCTACGGGACAGGGGGCAGAGAGACCCAGTACTTC.

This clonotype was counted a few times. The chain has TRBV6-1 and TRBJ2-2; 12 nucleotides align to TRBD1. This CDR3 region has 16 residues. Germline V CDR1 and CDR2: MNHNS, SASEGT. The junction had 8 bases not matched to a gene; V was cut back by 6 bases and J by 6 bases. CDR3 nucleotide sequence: TGTGCCAGCAGCTCCGGGACAGGGGGCACTGCCGGGGAGCTGTTTTTT. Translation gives CASSSGTGGTAGELFF.

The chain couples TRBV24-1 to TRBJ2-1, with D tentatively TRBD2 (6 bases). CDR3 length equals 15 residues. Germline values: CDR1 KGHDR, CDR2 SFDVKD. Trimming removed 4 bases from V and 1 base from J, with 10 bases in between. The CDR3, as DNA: TGTGCCACCAGTGAGGGGGGTCTGTCCTACAATGAGCAGTTCTTC. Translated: CATSEGGLSYNEQFF.

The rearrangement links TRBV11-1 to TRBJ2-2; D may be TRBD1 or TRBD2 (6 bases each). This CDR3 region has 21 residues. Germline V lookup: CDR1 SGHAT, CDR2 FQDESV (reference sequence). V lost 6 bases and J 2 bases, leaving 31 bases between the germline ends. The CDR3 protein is CASSFLVGGAGHRFNTGELFF. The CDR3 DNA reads TGTGCCAGCAGTTTTCTAGTAGGTGGCGCGGGACATCGCTTCAACACCGGGGAGCTGTTTTTT.

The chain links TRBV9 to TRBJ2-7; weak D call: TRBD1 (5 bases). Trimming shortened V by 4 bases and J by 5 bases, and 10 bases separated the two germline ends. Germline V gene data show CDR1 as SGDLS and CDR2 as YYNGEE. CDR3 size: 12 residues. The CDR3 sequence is CASSSGINEQYF. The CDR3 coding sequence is TGTGCCAGCAGCTCAGGGATTAACGAGCAGTACTTC.

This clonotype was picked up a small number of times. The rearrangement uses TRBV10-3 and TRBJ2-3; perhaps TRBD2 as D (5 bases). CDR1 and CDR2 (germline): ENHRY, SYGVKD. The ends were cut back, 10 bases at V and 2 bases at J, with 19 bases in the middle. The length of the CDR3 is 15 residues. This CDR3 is CATLSGSQFTDTQYF. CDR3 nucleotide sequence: TGTGCCACCCTAAGCGGCAGCCAGTTCACAGATACGCAGTATTTT.

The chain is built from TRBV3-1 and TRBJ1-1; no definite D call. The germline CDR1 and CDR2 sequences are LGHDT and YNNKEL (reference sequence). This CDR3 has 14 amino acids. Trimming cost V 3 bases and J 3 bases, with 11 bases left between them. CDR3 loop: CASSQVEGYTEAFF. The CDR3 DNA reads TGTGCCAGCAGCCAGGTAGAAGGGTACACTGAAGCTTTCTTT. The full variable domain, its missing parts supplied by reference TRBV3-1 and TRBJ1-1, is DTAVSQTPKYLVTQMGNDKSIKCEQNLGHDTMYWYKQDSKKFLKIMFSYNNKELIINETVPNRFSPKSPDKAHLNLHINSLELGDSAVYFCASSQVEGYTEAFFGQGTRLTVV.

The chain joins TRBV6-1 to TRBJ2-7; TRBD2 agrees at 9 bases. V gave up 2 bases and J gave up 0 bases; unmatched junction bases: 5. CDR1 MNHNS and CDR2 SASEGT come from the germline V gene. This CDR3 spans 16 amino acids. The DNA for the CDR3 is TGTGCCAGCAGTGAAATAGCGGGGGCCACCTCCTACGAGCAGTACTTC. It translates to CASSEIAGATSYEQYF.

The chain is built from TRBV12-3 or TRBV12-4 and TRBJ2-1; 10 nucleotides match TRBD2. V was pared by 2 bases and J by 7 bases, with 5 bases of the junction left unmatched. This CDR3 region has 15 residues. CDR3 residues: CASSLIAGGSNEQFF. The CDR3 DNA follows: TGTGCCAGCAGTTTAATAGCGGGGGGAAGTAATGAGCAGTTCTTC.

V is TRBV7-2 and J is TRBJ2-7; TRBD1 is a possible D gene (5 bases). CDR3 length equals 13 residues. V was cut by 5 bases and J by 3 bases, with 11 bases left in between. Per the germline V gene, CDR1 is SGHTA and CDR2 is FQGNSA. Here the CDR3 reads CASSPRVYYEQYF. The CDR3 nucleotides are TGTGCCAGCAGCCCCAGGGTTTACTACGAGCAGTACTTC.

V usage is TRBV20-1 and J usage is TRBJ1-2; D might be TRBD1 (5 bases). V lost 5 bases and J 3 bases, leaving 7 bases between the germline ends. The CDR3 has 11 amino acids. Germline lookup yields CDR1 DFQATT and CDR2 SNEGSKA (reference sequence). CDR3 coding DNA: TGCAGTGCTTTGGGGGACTATGGCTACACCTTC. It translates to CSALGDYGYTF.

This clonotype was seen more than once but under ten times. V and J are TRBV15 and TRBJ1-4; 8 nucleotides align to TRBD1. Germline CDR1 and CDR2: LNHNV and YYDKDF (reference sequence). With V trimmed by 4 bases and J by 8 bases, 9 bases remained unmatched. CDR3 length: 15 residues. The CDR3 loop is CATSKGDRGAEKLFF. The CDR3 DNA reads TGTGCCACCAGCAAGGGTGACAGGGGTGCGGAAAAACTGTTTTTT.

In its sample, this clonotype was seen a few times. The CDR3 DNA reads as TGCAGCGTATACCGGGACCACTCCTACGAGCAGTACTTC. It yields the protein CSVYRDHSYEQYF. This chain joins TRBV29-1 and TRBJ2-7; TRBD1 or TRBD2 may be the D gene (5 bases each). Germline V lookup: CDR1 SQVTM, CDR2 ANQGSEA. The ends were cut back, 6 bases at V and 0 bases at J, with 12 bases in the middle. This CDR3 has 13 residues.